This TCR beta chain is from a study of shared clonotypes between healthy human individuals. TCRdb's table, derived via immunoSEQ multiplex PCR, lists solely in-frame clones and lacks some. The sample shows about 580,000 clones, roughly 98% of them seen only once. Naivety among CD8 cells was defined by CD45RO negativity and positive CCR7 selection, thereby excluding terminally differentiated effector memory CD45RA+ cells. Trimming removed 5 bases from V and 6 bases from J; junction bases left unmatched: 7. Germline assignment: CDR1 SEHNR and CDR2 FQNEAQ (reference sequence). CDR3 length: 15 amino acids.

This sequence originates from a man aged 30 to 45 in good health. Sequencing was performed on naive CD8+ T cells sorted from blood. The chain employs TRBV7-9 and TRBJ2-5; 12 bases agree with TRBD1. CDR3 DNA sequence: TGTGCCAGCAGCAGGGGACAGGGGGCGAGGAAGACCCAGTACTTC. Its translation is CASSRGQGARKTQYF.